This TCR beta chain was recovered during a study of blood T cell repertoires in COVID-19. Methods used by the authors: Amplification of reference gene primers provided the estimated nucleated cell counts. Clones were sequenced by immunoSEQ multiplex PCR, and TCRdb holds only the in-frame ones, with some missing. Clone size and the V and J calls come from that table; the DNA yielded D and trimming. The table has about 300,000 clones, 85% seen once. J lost 2 bases, V lost 4 bases, and 4 bases had no gene match. This CDR3 region has 15 residues. CDR1 LGHDT and CDR2 YNNKEL come from the germline V gene (reference sequence). The count of this clone is one. Participants came from about two dozen US areas, aged roughly 18 to 90 years. In assigning cohorts, the study relied on participant-reported clinical history. Those designated as exposed participants met a COVID-19 case within 2 weeks before study entry.

The source is a woman aged 25 to 39 who had been exposed to COVID-19. Material: PBMCs or T cells enriched from blood (not recorded which). V is TRBV3-1 (or the pseudogene TRBV3-2) and J is TRBJ2-7; TRBD2 matches 11 bases. CDR3 bases: TGTGCCAGCAGCCCCCGACTAGCGGGACCCTACGAGCAGTACTTC. It yields the protein CASSPRLAGPYEQYF.